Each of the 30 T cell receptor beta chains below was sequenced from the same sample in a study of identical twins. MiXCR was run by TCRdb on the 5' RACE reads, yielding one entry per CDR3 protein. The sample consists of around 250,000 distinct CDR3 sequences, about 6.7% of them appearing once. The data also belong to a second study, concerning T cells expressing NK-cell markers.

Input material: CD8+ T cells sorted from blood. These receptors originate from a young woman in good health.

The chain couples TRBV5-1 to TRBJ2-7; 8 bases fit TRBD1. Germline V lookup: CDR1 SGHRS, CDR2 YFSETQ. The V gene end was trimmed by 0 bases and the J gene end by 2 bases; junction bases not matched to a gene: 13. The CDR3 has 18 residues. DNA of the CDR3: TGCGCCAGCAGCTTGGGGGGGACAGGTCTTGTGTTCGCCTACGAGCAGTACTTC. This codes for CASSLGGTGLVFAYEQYF.

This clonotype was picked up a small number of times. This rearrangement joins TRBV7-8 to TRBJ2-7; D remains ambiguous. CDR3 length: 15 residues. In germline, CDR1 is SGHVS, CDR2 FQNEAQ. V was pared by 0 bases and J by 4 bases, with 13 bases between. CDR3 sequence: CASSLAVGSRYEQYF. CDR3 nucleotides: TGTGCCAGCAGCTTAGCGGTGGGGTCGAGATACGAGCAGTACTTC. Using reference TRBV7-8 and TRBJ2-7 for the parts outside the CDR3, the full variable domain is GAGVSQSPRYKVAKRGQDVALRCDPISGHVSLFWYQQALGQGPEFLTYFQNEAQLDKSGLPSDRFFAERPEGSVSTLKIQRTQQEDSAVYLCASSLAVGSRYEQYFGPGTRLTVT.

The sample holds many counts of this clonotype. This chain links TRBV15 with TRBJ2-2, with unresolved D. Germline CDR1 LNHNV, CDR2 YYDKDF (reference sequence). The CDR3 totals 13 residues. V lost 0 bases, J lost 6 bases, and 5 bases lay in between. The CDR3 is CATSRDRAGELFF. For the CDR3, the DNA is TGTGCCACCAGCAGAGATAGGGCCGGGGAGCTGTTTTTT.

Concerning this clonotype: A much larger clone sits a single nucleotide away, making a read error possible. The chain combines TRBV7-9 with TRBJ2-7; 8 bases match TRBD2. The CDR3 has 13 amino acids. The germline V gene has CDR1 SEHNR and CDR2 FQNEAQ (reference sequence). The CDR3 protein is CASSKREFYEQHF. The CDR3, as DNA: TGTGCCAGCAGCAAGCGGGAGTTCTACGAGCAGCACTTC. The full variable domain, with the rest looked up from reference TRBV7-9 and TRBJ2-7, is DTGVSQNPRHKITKRGQNVTFRCDPISEHNRLYWYRQTLGQGPEFLTYFQNEAQLEKSRLLSDRFSAERPKGSFSTLEIQRTEQGDSAMYLCASSKREFYEQHFGPGTRLTVT.

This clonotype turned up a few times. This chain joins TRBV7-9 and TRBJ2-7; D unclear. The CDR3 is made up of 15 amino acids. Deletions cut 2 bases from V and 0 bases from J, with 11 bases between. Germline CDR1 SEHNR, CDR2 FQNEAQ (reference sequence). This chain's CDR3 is CASSLSQGPSYEQYF. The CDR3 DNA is TGTGCCAGCAGCTTATCCCAAGGCCCCTCCTACGAGCAGTACTTC.

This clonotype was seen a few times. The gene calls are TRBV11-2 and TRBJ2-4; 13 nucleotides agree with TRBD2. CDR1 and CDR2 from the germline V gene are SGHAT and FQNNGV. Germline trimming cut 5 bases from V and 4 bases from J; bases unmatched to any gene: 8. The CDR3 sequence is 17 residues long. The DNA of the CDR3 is TGTGCCAGCAGCCCACCCCGACTAGCGGGAGGTAAAAACATTCAGTACTTC. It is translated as CASSPPRLAGGKNIQYF.

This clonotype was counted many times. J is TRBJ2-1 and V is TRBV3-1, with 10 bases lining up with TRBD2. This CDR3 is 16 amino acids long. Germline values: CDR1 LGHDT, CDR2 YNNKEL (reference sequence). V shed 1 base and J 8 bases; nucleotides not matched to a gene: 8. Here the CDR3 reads CASSQGSSGSWYEQFF. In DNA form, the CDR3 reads TGTGCCAGCAGCCAAGGTTCTAGCGGGAGTTGGTATGAGCAGTTCTTC.

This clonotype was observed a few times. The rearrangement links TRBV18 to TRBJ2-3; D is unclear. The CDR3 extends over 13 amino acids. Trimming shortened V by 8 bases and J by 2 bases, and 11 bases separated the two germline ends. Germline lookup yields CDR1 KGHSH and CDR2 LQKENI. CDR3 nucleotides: TGTGCCAGCCCGATCCACCCCACAGATACGCAGTATTTT. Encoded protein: CASPIHPTDTQYF.

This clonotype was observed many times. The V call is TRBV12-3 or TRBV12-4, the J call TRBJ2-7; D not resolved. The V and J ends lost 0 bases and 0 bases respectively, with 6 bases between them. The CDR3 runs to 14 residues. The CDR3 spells CASSLAGFSYEQYF. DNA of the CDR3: TGTGCCAGCAGTTTAGCGGGTTTCTCCTACGAGCAGTACTTC.

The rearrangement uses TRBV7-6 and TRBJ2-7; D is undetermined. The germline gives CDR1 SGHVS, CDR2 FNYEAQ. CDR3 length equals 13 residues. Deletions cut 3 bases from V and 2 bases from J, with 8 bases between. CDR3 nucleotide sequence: TGTGCCAGCAGCTTTCGCAGTACCTACGAGCAGTACTTC. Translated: CASSFRSTYEQYF.

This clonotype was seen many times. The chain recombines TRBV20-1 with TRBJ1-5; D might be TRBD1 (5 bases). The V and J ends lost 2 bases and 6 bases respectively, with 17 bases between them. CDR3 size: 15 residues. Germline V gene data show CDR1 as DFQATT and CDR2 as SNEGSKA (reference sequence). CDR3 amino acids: CSARTPQGLGQPQHF. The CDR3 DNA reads TGCAGTGCTAGAACCCCCCAGGGCTTGGGTCAGCCCCAGCATTTT.

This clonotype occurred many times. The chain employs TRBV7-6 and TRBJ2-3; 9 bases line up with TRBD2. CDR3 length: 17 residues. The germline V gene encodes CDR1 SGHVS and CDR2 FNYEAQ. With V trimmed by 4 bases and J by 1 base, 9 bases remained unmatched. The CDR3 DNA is TGTGCCAGCAGCTCCTCTAAAGCGGGAGGCCGCACAGATACGCAGTATTTT. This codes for CASSSSKAGGRTDTQYF.

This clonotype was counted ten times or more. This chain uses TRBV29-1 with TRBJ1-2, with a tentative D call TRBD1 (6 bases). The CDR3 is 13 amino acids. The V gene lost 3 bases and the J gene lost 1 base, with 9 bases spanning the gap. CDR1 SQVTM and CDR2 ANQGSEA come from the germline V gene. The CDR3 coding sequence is TGCAGCGTTGAGACCAGGGGTAACTATGGCTACACCTTC. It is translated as CSVETRGNYGYTF.

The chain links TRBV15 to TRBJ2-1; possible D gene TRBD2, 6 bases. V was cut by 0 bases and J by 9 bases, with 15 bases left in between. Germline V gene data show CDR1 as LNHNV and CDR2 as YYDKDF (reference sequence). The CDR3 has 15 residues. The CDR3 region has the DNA TGTGCCACCAGCAGAGATCGGGAGCGCCCCGGTGAGCAGTTCTTC. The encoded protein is CATSRDRERPGEQFF.

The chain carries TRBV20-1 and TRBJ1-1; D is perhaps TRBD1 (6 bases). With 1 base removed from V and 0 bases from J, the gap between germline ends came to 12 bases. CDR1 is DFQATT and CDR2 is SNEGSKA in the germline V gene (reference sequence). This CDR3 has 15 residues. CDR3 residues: CSARGEEGVNTEAFF. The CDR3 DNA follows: TGCAGTGCTAGAGGGGAGGAGGGGGTGAACACTGAAGCTTTCTTT.

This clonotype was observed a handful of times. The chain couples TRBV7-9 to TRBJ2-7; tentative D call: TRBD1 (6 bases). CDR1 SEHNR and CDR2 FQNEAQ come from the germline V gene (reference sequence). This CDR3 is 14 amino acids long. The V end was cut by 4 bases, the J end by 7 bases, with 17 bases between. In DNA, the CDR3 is TGTGCCAGCAGCTCGGACAGCTCCCCGGGAGAGCAGTACTTC. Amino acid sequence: CASSSDSSPGEQYF.

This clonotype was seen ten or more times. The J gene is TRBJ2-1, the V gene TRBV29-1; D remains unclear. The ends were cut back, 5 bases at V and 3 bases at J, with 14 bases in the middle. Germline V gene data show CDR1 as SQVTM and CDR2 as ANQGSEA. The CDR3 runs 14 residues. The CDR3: CSVRRDGRYNEQFF. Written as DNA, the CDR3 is TGCAGCGTTCGACGAGATGGACGCTACAATGAGCAGTTCTTC.

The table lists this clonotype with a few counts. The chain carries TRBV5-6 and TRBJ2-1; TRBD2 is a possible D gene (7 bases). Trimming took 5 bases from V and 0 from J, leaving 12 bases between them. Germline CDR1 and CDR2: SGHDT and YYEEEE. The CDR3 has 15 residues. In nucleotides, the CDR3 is TGTGCCAGCAGAATGGGGGGGCTCTCCTACAATGAGCAGTTCTTC. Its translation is CASRMGGLSYNEQFF.

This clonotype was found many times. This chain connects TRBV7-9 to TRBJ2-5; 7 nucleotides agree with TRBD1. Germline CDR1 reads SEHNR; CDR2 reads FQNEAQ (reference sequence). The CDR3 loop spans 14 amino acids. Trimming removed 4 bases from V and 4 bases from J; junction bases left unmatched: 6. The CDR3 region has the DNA TGTGCCAGCAGCTCTCCGGGACAGAGAGAGACCCAGTACTTC. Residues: CASSSPGQRETQYF.

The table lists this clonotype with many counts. In DNA, the CDR3 is TGTGCCAGCACCGACAGGGTTAGCACAGATACGCAGTATTTT. Translating gives CASTDRVSTDTQYF. V usage is TRBV12-3 or TRBV12-4 and J usage is TRBJ2-3; 7 bases fit TRBD1. The ends lost 7 bases at V and 0 bases at J; junction bases unmatched: 4. The CDR3 runs to 14 residues.

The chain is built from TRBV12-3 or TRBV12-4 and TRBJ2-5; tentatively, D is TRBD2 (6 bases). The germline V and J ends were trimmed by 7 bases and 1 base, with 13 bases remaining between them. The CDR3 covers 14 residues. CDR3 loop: CASTERTIQETQYF. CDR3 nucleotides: TGTGCCAGCACAGAGCGGACTATCCAAGAGACCCAGTACTTC.

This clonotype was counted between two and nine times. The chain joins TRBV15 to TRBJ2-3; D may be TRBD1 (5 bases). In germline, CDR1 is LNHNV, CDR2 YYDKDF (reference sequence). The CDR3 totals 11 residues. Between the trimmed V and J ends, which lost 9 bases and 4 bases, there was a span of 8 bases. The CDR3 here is CATGVSDTQYF. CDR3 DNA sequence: TGTGCCACAGGGGTTTCAGATACGCAGTATTTT.

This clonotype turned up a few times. The CDR3 coding sequence is TGTGCCTGGAGCCCGTTTGGAGGATCGCGTTCCTCTGGGGCCAACGTCCTGACTTTC. It codes for CAWSPFGGSRSSGANVLTF. V usage is TRBV30 and J usage is TRBJ2-6; a weak D match, TRBD2 (5 bases). V was pared by 3 bases and J by 0 bases, with 21 bases between. CDR1 and CDR2 (germline): GTSNPN, SVGIG (reference sequence). This CDR3 has 19 amino acids.

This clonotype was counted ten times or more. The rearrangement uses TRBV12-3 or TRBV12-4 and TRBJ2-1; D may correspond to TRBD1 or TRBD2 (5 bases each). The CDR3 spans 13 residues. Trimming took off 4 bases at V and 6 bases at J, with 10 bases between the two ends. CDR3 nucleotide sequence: TGTGCCAGCAGTTCCGGGACCATCAATGAGCAGTTCTTC. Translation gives CASSSGTINEQFF.

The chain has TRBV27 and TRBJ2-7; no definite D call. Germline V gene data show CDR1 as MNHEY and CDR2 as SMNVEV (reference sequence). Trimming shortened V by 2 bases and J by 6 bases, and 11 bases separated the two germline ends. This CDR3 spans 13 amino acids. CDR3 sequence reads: CASSLTNPGEQYF. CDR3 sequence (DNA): TGTGCCAGCAGTTTAACCAATCCTGGCGAGCAGTACTTC.

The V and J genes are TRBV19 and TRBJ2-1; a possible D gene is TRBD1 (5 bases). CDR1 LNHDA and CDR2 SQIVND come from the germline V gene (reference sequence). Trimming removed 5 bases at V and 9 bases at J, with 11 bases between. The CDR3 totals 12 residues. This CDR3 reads CASSPSGAEQFF. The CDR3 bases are TGTGCCAGTAGTCCCAGTGGGGCTGAGCAGTTCTTC.

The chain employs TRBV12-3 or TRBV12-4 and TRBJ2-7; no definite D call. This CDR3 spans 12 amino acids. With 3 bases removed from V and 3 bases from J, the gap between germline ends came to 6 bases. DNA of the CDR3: TGTGCCAGCAGTTTCGTGGTCTACGAGCAGTACTTC. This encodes CASSFVVYEQYF.

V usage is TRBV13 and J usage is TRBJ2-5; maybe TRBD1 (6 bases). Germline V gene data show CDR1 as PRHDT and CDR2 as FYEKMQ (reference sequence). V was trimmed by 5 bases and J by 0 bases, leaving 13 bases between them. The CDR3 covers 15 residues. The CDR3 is CASSAMWDNQETQYF. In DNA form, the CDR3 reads TGTGCCAGCAGCGCGATGTGGGACAACCAAGAGACCCAGTACTTC.

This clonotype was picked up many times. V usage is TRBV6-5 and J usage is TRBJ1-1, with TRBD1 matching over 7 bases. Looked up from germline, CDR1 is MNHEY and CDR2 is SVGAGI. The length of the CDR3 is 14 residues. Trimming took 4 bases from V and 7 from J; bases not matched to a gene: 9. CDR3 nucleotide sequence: TGTGCCAGCAGTTTCGGGACAGCGGGCTTTGAAGCTTTCTTT. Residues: CASSFGTAGFEAFF.

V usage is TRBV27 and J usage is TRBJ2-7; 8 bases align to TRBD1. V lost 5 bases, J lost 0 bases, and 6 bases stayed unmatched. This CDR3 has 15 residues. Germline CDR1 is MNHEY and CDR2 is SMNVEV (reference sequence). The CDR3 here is CASSPRDRSSYEQYF. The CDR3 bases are TGTGCCAGCAGTCCCAGGGACAGGAGCTCCTACGAGCAGTACTTC.